One and the same sample provided the 13 T cell receptor beta chains below, sequenced in a study of cytomegalovirus exposure and HLA in healthy donors. The PCR employed 60 Vbeta primers together with 13 Jbeta primers. Assay: immunoSEQ multiplex PCR; the TCRdb copy retains only in-frame clones and omits some. The sample carries 85,000 to 130,000 clones, around three quarters recorded once. The sequenced material came from PBMCs. Source of these receptors: a female donor in good health and CMV-seropositive.

The chain has TRBV7-9 and TRBJ2-3; TRBD2 aligns across 8 bases. CDR1 and CDR2 from the germline V gene are SEHNR and FQNEAQ (reference sequence). The CDR3 length is 15 residues. The V segment lost 5 bases and the J segment 1 base; nucleotides outside the gene matches: 5. The CDR3 coding sequence is TGTGCCAGCAGCCTAAGCGGGGGTCGCACAGATACGCAGTATTTT. Translating gives CASSLSGGRTDTQYF.

The V and J genes are TRBV6-1 and TRBJ1-2; the D gene is possibly TRBD1 (5 bases). Deletions cut 11 bases from V and 6 bases from J, with 19 bases between. The V gene's germline CDR1 is MNHNS and CDR2 SASEGT. The CDR3 is 13 amino acids. The CDR3 DNA is TGTGCCCGCGGCGGGGACCCTTGGAATGGCTACACCTTC. It yields the protein CARGGDPWNGYTF.

This clone has a single count. The V and J genes are TRBV19 and TRBJ2-2, with 10 positions matching TRBD2. The CDR3 runs 14 residues. Germline V CDR1 and CDR2: LNHDA, SQIVND (reference sequence). V gave up 9 bases and J gave up 5 bases; unmatched junction bases: 6. The CDR3 sequence is CASCSGRSTGELFF. Written as DNA, the CDR3 is TGTGCCAGCTGTAGCGGGAGGTCTACCGGGGAGCTGTTTTTT.

This chain uses TRBV6-5 with TRBJ1-6; tentatively, D is TRBD1 (6 bases). Germline values: CDR1 MNHEY, CDR2 SVGAGI. The V and J ends lost 8 bases and 9 bases respectively, with 11 bases between them. The CDR3 length is 12 residues. CDR3 DNA sequence: TGTGCCAGCCAGGGGTTGGGTTCACCCCTCCACTTT. Protein: CASQGLGSPLHF.

The rearrangement links TRBV7-9 to TRBJ1-2, with TRBD1 matching over 9 bases. Germline CDR1 and CDR2: SEHNR and FQNEAQ (reference sequence). The CDR3 is 15 amino acids. V dropped 5 bases and J dropped 1; count of bases not matched to a gene: 5. In DNA form, the CDR3 reads TGTGCCAGCAGCACCGGGACAGGGCATAACTATGGCTACACCTTC. Translating gives CASSTGTGHNYGYTF.

This clone has more than one count but fewer than ten. The gene calls are TRBV11-2 and TRBJ1-4; 7 positions agree with TRBD1. Trimming cost V 4 bases and J 8 bases; bases outside gene matches: 16. The germline V gene encodes CDR1 SGHAT and CDR2 FQNNGV. The CDR3 runs 17 residues. In nucleotides, the CDR3 is TGTGCCAGCAGCTCTCCAATTCCCCCGGGACAGAGGGAAAAACTGTTTTTT. Translating gives CASSSPIPPGQREKLFF.

This chain connects TRBV6-5 to TRBJ2-7; possible D gene TRBD1, 6 bases. The V end lost 6 bases, the J end lost 2 bases, and 11 bases lay between the germline ends. Germline loops: CDR1 MNHEY, CDR2 SVGAGI. This CDR3 has 13 residues. The CDR3 protein is CASRHRVTYEQYF. Written as DNA, the CDR3 is TGTGCCAGCAGACACAGGGTTACCTACGAGCAGTACTTC.

The gene calls are TRBV10-3 and TRBJ2-7; TRBD2 is a possible D gene (7 bases). The germline gives CDR1 ENHRY, CDR2 SYGVKD. The CDR3 totals 14 residues. V was trimmed by 4 bases and J by 2 bases, leaving 12 bases between them. The CDR3 loop reads CAISGREGAYEQYF. In DNA, the CDR3 is TGTGCCATCAGTGGAAGGGAGGGGGCCTACGAGCAGTACTTC.

The chain links TRBV6-5 to TRBJ2-4; 9 bases line up with TRBD2. The CDR3 extends over 13 amino acids. V shed 8 bases and J 3 bases; nucleotides not matched to a gene: 2. CDR1 and CDR2 (germline): MNHEY, SVGAGI. In DNA form, the CDR3 reads TGTGCCAGCGCACTAGCGGGCAAAAACATTCAGTACTTC. Translating gives CASALAGKNIQYF.

This chain joins TRBV10-3 and TRBJ1-1, with no clear D. The CDR3 consists of 15 residues. Germline CDR1 is ENHRY and CDR2 is SYGVKD. The V end was cut by 10 bases, the J end by 5 bases, with 23 bases between. CDR3 in DNA: TGTGCCACCTTCGGCTCGGGGTCAGCCGGAACTGAAGCTTTCTTT. This codes for CATFGSGSAGTEAFF.

The CDR3 is CATGTGAQPQHF. The CDR3 nucleotides read TGTGCCACCGGGACAGGGGCGCAGCCCCAGCATTTT. The rearrangement uses TRBV19 and TRBJ1-5; TRBD1 matches 10 bases. The ends lost 10 bases at V and 7 bases at J; junction bases unmatched: 4. CDR3 size: 12 residues. Germline V gives CDR1 LNHDA, CDR2 SQIVND (reference sequence).

This clone is a singleton in its sample. This sequence joins TRBV10-2 and TRBJ2-7; no clear D. The length of the CDR3 is 12 residues. Trimming removed 4 bases from V and 2 bases from J, with 6 bases in between. Germline V CDR1 and CDR2: WSHSY, SAAADI. In DNA, the CDR3 is TGCGCCAGCAGTGTGCGCGCCTACGAGCAGTACTTC. Amino acids: CASSVRAYEQYF.

This sequence joins TRBV7-2 and TRBJ1-1; TRBD1 matches at 8 bases. V lost 3 bases and J lost 0; bases outside the gene matches: 3. The CDR3 consists of 15 residues. Germline V gives CDR1 SGHTA, CDR2 FQGNSA. Here the CDR3 reads CASSLDRAVNTEAFF. CDR3 DNA sequence: TGTGCCAGCAGCTTGGACAGGGCGGTGAACACTGAAGCTTTCTTT.